This is a list of T cell receptor beta chains from one sample in a study of blood T cell repertoires in COVID-19. Measured with immunoSEQ multiplex PCR; TCRdb has only the in-frame clones, and not every one. Of about 220,000 clones listed, approximately 80% are singletons. Material: PBMCs or T cells enriched from blood (not recorded which). The source of these receptors is a middle-aged woman with acute COVID-19. Both conserved end residues are part of each CDR3. D genes are given only for firm matches. The size field is filled for only some rows; it gives once, few, many or a size class.

clone_size: once
v_call: TRBV19
j_call: TRBJ1-1
d_call: .
cdr3_aa: CASSEVQLTEAFF
cdr3_nt: TGTGCCAGTAGTGAGGTGCAGTTGACTGAAGCTTTCTTT

clone_size: few
v_call: TRBV29-1
j_call: TRBJ2-7
d_call: TRBD1
cdr3_aa: CSVEAGTGASYEQYF
cdr3_nt: TGCAGCGTTGAAGCTGGGACAGGGGCCTCCTACGAGCAGTACTTC

clone_size: .
v_call: TRBV9
j_call: TRBJ2-1
d_call: .
cdr3_aa: CASSVELETPPNEQFF
cdr3_nt: TGTGCCAGCAGCGTAGAACTAGAAACCCCCCCCAATGAGCAGTTCTTC

clone_size: .
v_call: TRBV5-1
j_call: TRBJ1-3
d_call: .
cdr3_aa: CASSYDDSFGNTIYF
cdr3_nt: TGCGCCAGCAGCTACGACGACAGTTTTGGAAACACCATATATTTT

clone_size: .
v_call: TRBV5-1
j_call: TRBJ2-1
d_call: .
cdr3_aa: CASSSDLQAGSNNEQFF
cdr3_nt: TGCGCCAGCAGCTCCGATTTACAGGCGGGGAGTAACAATGAGCAGTTCTTC

clone_size: .
v_call: TRBV9
j_call: TRBJ2-1
d_call: .
cdr3_aa: CASSVDGIGEQFF
cdr3_nt: TGTGCCAGCAGCGTAGACGGGATTGGTGAGCAGTTCTTC

clone_size: .
v_call: TRBV4-3
j_call: TRBJ2-2
d_call: .
cdr3_aa: CASRPPGGATGELFF
cdr3_nt: TGCGCCAGCAGGCCCCCCGGGGGAGCCACCGGGGAGCTGTTTTTT

clone_size: .
v_call: TRBV7-9
j_call: TRBJ1-6
d_call: TRBD1
cdr3_aa: CASSLGQGIGDSPLHF
cdr3_nt: TGTGCCAGCAGCTTGGGACAGGGGATTGGGGATTCACCCCTCCACTTT

clone_size: .
v_call: TRBV11-2
j_call: TRBJ1-6
d_call: .
cdr3_aa: CASSLASTGESPLHF
cdr3_nt: TGTGCCAGCAGCTTGGCGAGCACAGGTGAATCACCCCTCCACTTT

clone_size: .
v_call: TRBV30
j_call: TRBJ1-6
d_call: .
cdr3_aa: CAWRKQGSYNSPLHF
cdr3_nt: TGTGCCTGGAGAAAACAGGGATCCTATAATTCACCCCTCCACTTT

clone_size: .
v_call: TRBV28
j_call: TRBJ1-2
d_call: .
cdr3_aa: CASRMTGDYGYTF
cdr3_nt: TGTGCCAGCCGCATGACAGGAGACTATGGCTACACCTTC

clone_size: .
v_call: TRBV10-3
j_call: TRBJ1-5
d_call: .
cdr3_aa: CAISESQAGPQHF
cdr3_nt: TGTGCCATCAGTGAGTCTCAGGCAGGGCCCCAGCATTTT

clone_size: .
v_call: TRBV5-6
j_call: TRBJ2-1
d_call: TRBD1
cdr3_aa: CASSYGQGYNEQFF
cdr3_nt: TGTGCCAGCAGCTATGGACAGGGTTACAATGAGCAGTTCTTC

clone_size: .
v_call: TRBV7-9
j_call: TRBJ1-5
d_call: .
cdr3_aa: CASSLASQPQHF
cdr3_nt: TGTGCCAGCAGCTTAGCCTCCCAGCCCCAGCATTTT

clone_size: .
v_call: TRBV15
j_call: TRBJ2-2
d_call: .
cdr3_aa: CATSRGRTGELFF
cdr3_nt: TGTGCCACCAGCAGAGGCCGGACCGGGGAGCTGTTTTTT

clone_size: .
v_call: TRBV14
j_call: TRBJ1-1
d_call: .
cdr3_aa: CASSQEIVSAEAFF
cdr3_nt: TGTGCCAGCAGCCAAGAAATTGTTTCGGCTGAAGCTTTCTTT